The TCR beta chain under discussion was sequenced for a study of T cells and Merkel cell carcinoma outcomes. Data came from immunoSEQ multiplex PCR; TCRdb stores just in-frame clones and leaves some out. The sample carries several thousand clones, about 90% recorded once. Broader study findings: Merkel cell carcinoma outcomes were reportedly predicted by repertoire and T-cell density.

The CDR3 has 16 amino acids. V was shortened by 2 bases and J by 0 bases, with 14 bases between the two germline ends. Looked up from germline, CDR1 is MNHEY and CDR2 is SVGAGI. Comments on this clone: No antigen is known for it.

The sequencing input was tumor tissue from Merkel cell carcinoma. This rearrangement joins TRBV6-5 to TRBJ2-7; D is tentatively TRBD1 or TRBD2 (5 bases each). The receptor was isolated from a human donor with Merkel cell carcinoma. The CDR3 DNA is TGTGCCAGCAGTTACCCAGGGACCTTTCCCTCCTACGAGCAGTACGTC. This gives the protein CASSYPGTFPSYEQYV.